The next 22 T cell receptor beta chains were all read from a single sample in a study of blood T cell repertoires in COVID-19. Here immunoSEQ multiplex PCR was the method, and the copy in TCRdb shows in-frame clones only, minus some. Found here are 110,000 to 150,000 clones, 65% to 90% of them singletons; the top ten hold around 8.2%. Sequencing used peripheral blood. These receptors all stem from a human donor in a cohort sampled during active COVID-19.

This chain links TRBV5-4 with TRBJ2-5, with D perhaps matching TRBD2 (6 bases). The CDR3 covers 15 residues. Trimming cost V 2 bases and J 1 base, with 12 bases left between them. Germline-derived CDR1 and CDR2 are SGHNT and YYREEE (reference sequence). The CDR3 DNA is TGTGCCAGCAGCTTAGCGTCGGGAGCCCAAGAGACCCAGTACTTC. This gives the protein CASSLASGAQETQYF.

The J gene is TRBJ2-7, the V gene TRBV19; 11 bases line up with TRBD2. V lost 5 bases, J lost 6 bases, and 15 bases stayed unmatched. Germline-derived CDR1 and CDR2 are LNHDA and SQIVND (reference sequence). The CDR3 spans 17 residues. The CDR3 here is CASSPTGTSGALGEQYF. In DNA form, the CDR3 reads TGTGCCAGTAGTCCGACTGGGACTAGCGGCGCCCTAGGCGAGCAGTACTTC.

V usage is TRBV5-1 and J usage is TRBJ2-7; no reliable D call. V shed 0 bases and J shed 0 bases, with 7 bases lying between them. Germline loops: CDR1 SGHRS, CDR2 YFSETQ. The CDR3 length is 14 residues. The CDR3 DNA sequence: TGCGCCAGCAGCTTGGACGGGTTCTCCTACGAGCAGTACTTC. It yields the protein CASSLDGFSYEQYF. Drawing the rest from reference TRBV5-1 and TRBJ2-7, the complete variable domain is KAGVTQTPRYLIKTRGQQVTLSCSPISGHRSVSWYQQTPGQGLQFLFEYFSETQRNKGNFPGRFSGRQFSNSRSEMNVSTLELGDSALYLCASSLDGFSYEQYFGPGTRLTVT.

The V and J genes are TRBV7-9 and TRBJ2-3, with 10 bases aligning to TRBD2. Germline assignment: CDR1 SEHNR and CDR2 FQNEAQ (reference sequence). CDR3 size: 17 residues. Trimming removed 1 base from V and 3 bases from J; junction bases left unmatched: 7. The CDR3 protein is CASSLGASGSRTDTQYF. The CDR3 coding sequence is TGTGCCAGCAGCTTAGGGGCTAGCGGGAGTAGGACAGATACGCAGTATTTT.

This chain joins TRBV4-3 and TRBJ2-1; 12 nucleotides match TRBD1. Trimming took 2 bases from V and 6 from J; bases not matched to a gene: 2. The CDR3 is made up of 15 amino acids. Per germline, CDR1 LGHNA and CDR2 YSLEER. CDR3 residues: CASSQRDRGLNEQFF. CDR3 sequence (DNA): TGCGCCAGCAGCCAACGGGACAGGGGGCTCAATGAGCAGTTCTTC.

The chain uses TRBV27 and TRBJ2-3; 8 nucleotides line up with TRBD2. The ends lost 3 bases at V and 0 bases at J; junction bases unmatched: 5. This CDR3 contains 16 residues. Germline values: CDR1 MNHEY, CDR2 SMNVEV (reference sequence). The CDR3 DNA follows: TGTGCCAGCAGTTTCTTACCGGGAGGGAGCACAGATACGCAGTATTTT. Its protein is CASSFLPGGSTDTQYF.

The V gene is TRBV5-8, the J gene TRBJ2-5; 7 bases fit TRBD1. The V segment lost 4 bases and the J segment 5 bases; nucleotides outside the gene matches: 14. The germline CDR1 and CDR2 sequences are SGHTS and YDEGEE. The CDR3 has 16 residues. CDR3 loop: CASSPQGQGEGETQYF. The CDR3 DNA reads as TGTGCCAGCAGCCCCCAGGGGCAGGGGGAAGGGGAGACCCAGTACTTC.

The chain couples TRBV29-1 to TRBJ2-1; perhaps TRBD2 as D (7 bases). The CDR3 totals 13 residues. The germline gives CDR1 SQVTM, CDR2 ANQGSEA. The V end was cut by 6 bases, the J end by 12 bases, with 21 bases between. The CDR3 protein is CSVNRPPGEGQFF. The CDR3 DNA follows: TGCAGCGTCAACCGCCCCCCAGGGGAGGGGCAGTTCTTC.

The chain has TRBV5-1 and TRBJ1-6; possibly TRBD1 for D (6 bases). Germline V gives CDR1 SGHRS, CDR2 YFSETQ. Trimming removed 2 bases at V and 6 bases at J, with 12 bases between. This CDR3 contains 15 residues. In DNA form, the CDR3 reads TGCGCCAGCAGCTTTCGGACAGAGACTAATTCACCCCTCCACTTT. This codes for CASSFRTETNSPLHF. The variable domain in full, with the rest retrieved from reference TRBV5-1 and TRBJ1-6, is KAGVTQTPRYLIKTRGQQVTLSCSPISGHRSVSWYQQTPGQGLQFLFEYFSETQRNKGNFPGRFSGRQFSNSRSEMNVSTLELGDSALYLCASSFRTETNSPLHFGNGTRLTVT.

The chain is built from TRBV27 and TRBJ1-1, with D possibly TRBD1 on 5 matching bases. CDR3 length equals 15 residues. The V and J ends lost 7 bases and 1 base respectively, with 16 bases between them. CDR1 is MNHEY and CDR2 is SMNVEV in the germline V gene (reference sequence). DNA of the CDR3: TGTGCCAGCAAGACAACAGCTAGGGGGAACACTGAAGCTTTCTTT. This translates into CASKTTARGNTEAFF.

The J gene is TRBJ1-1, the V gene TRBV11-3; D gene unclear. The CDR3 contains 13 residues. CDR1 and CDR2 (germline): SGHNT, YENEEA. V was pared by 0 bases and J by 7 bases, with 9 bases between. CDR3 DNA: TGTGCCAGCAGCTTAGATTCGAGGAGTGAAGCTTTCTTT. Its protein product is CASSLDSRSEAFF.

The count of this clone is one. The DNA for the CDR3 is TGTGCCAGCAGCGTATCCGGGACTAATGAGCAGTTCTTC. Residues: CASSVSGTNEQFF. V is TRBV7-3 and J is TRBJ2-1, with D tentatively TRBD2 (6 bases). With 5 bases removed from V and 7 bases from J, the gap between germline ends came to 12 bases. The CDR3 consists of 13 residues. Germline assignment: CDR1 SGHTA and CDR2 FQGTGA.

V and J are TRBV20-1 and TRBJ2-7; D might be TRBD2 (5 bases). V was shortened by 3 bases and J by 4 bases, with 10 bases between the two germline ends. The CDR3 spans 12 residues. Germline assignment: CDR1 DFQATT and CDR2 SNEGSKA (reference sequence). The CDR3 region is CSASVRGYEQYF. DNA for the CDR3: TGCAGTGCTAGTGTTCGGGGTTACGAGCAGTACTTC.

This clone appeared a few times. The genes are TRBV7-9 and TRBJ1-2; D possibly corresponds to TRBD1 (6 bases). V was trimmed by 2 bases and J by 8 bases, leaving 12 bases between them. The CDR3 totals 13 residues. Germline values: CDR1 SEHNR, CDR2 FQNEAQ (reference sequence). CDR3 sequence: CASSLMAGDGYTF. As DNA, the CDR3 is TGTGCCAGCAGCTTAATGGCAGGGGACGGCTACACCTTC.

This clone was seen only a few times. V and J are TRBV7-9 and TRBJ1-5; D unclear. V was pared by 5 bases and J by 2 bases, with 10 bases between. The CDR3 is 14 amino acids. Per germline, CDR1 SEHNR and CDR2 FQNEAQ (reference sequence). The CDR3 DNA reads TGTGCCAGCAGCCAAAGAGGGCGCAATCAGCCCCAGCATTTT. Its translation is CASSQRGRNQPQHF.

This chain connects TRBV29-1 to TRBJ2-2; D is possibly TRBD2 (6 bases). Germline CDR1 and CDR2: SQVTM and ANQGSEA. This CDR3 has 12 amino acids. V was pared by 4 bases and J by 5 bases, with 8 bases between. The CDR3: CSVVSGTGELFF. DNA for the CDR3: TGCAGCGTTGTAAGCGGGACCGGGGAGCTGTTTTTT.

The chain is built from TRBV6-2 or TRBV6-3 and TRBJ2-1; 7 nucleotides agree with TRBD2. Germline V gene sequence: CDR1 MNHEY, CDR2 SVGEGT. The trim removed 0 bases at V and 0 bases at J, leaving 8 bases unmatched. There are 18 residues in the CDR3. CDR3 sequence: CASSYSIVSGGSYNEQFF. DNA for the CDR3: TGTGCCAGCAGTTACTCGATAGTTTCGGGGGGCTCCTACAATGAGCAGTTCTTC.

The gene calls are TRBV29-1 and TRBJ2-7, with 7 bases fitting TRBD1. Germline trimming cut 5 bases from V and 4 bases from J; bases unmatched to any gene: 8. The CDR3 covers 13 residues. The V gene's germline CDR1 is SQVTM and CDR2 ANQGSEA. The CDR3 reads CSVLNTGVYEQYF. DNA of the CDR3: TGCAGCGTTCTAAATACAGGGGTGTACGAGCAGTACTTC.

The chain uses TRBV24-1 and TRBJ2-5; D is unresolved. The CDR3 runs 13 residues. The V end was cut by 5 bases, the J end by 3 bases, with 9 bases between. Germline V CDR1 and CDR2: KGHDR, SFDVKD. The CDR3 DNA reads TGTGCCACCAGTGGGCTAGTCAAAGAGACCCAGTACTTC. Translation: CATSGLVKETQYF.

The chain has TRBV4-3 and TRBJ2-1; D is uncertain. CDR1 and CDR2 (germline): LGHNA, YSLEER. Trimming shortened V by 2 bases and J by 2 bases, and 13 bases separated the two germline ends. The CDR3 contains 16 residues. The DNA for the CDR3 is TGCGCCAGCAGCCAAATGTATAGCACAACCTACAATGAGCAGTTCTTC. It is translated as CASSQMYSTTYNEQFF.

This chain connects TRBV19 to TRBJ1-3, with D perhaps TRBD1 (6 bases). CDR3 length equals 16 residues. In germline, CDR1 is LNHDA, CDR2 SQIVND (reference sequence). Trimming shortened V by 6 bases and J by 0 bases, and 15 bases separated the two germline ends. CDR3 loop: CASSPMDSRSGNTIYF. The CDR3 bases are TGTGCCAGTAGCCCGATGGACAGCCGCTCTGGAAACACCATATATTTT.

DNA of the CDR3: TGCGCCAGCAGCCCAGGACTTAGGAACATTCAGTACTTC. It is translated as CASSPGLRNIQYF. The J gene is TRBJ2-4, the V gene TRBV4-1; D may be TRBD2 (5 bases). Germline V CDR1 and CDR2: MGHRA, YSYEKL. There are 13 residues in the CDR3. Deletions cut 4 bases from V and 7 bases from J, with 11 bases between.